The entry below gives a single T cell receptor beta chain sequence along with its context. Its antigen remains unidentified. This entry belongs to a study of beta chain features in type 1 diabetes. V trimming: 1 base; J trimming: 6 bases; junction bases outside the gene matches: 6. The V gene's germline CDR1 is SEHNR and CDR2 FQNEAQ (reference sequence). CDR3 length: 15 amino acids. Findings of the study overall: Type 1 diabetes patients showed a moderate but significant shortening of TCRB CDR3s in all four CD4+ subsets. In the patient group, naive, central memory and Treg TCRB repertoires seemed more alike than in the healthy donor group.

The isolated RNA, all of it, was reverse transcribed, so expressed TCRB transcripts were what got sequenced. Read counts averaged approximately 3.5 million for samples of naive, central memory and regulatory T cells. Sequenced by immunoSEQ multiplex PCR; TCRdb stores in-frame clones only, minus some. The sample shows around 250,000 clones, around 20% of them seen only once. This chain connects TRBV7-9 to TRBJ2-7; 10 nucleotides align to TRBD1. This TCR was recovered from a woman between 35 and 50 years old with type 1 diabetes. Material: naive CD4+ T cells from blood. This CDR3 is CASSLDRDRGGEQYF. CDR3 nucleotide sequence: TGTGCCAGCAGCTTAGATCGGGACAGGGGCGGCGAGCAGTACTTC.